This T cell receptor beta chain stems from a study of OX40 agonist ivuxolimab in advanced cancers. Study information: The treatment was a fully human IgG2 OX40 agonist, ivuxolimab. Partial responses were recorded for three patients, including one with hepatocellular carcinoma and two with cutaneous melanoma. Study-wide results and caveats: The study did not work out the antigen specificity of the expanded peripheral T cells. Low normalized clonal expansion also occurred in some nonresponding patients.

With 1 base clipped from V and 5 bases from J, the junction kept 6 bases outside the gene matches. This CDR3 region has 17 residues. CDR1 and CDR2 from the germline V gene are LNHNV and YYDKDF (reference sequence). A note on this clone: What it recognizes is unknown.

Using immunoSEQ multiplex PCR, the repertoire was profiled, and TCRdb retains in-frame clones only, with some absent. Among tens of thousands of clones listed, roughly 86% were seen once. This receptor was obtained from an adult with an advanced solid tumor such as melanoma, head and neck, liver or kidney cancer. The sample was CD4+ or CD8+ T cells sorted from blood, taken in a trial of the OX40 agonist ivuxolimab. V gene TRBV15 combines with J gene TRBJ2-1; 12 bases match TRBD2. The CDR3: CATSRAGLAGFDNEQFF. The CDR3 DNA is TGTGCCACCAGCAGAGCTGGACTAGCGGGATTCGACAATGAGCAGTTCTTC.